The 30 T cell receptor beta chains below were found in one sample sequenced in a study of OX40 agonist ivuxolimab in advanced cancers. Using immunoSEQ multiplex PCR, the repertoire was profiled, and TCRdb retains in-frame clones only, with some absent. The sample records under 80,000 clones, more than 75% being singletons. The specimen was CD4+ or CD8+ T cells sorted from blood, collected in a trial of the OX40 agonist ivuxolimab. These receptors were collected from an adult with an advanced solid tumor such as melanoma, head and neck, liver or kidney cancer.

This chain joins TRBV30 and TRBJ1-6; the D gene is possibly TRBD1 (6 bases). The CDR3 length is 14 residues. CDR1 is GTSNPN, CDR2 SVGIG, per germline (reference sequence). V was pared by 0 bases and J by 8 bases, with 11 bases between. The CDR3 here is CAWSVGGRDSPLHF. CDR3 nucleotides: TGTGCCTGGAGTGTAGGGGGACGGGATTCACCCCTCCACTTT.

CDR3 sequence (DNA): TGTGCCAGCAGCTTACGGATCCTCCTAAACACCGGGGAGCTGTTTTTT. Its translation is CASSLRILLNTGELFF. This rearrangement joins TRBV11-2 to TRBJ2-2; D is unclear. The CDR3 covers 16 residues. V was shortened by 2 bases and J by 2 bases, with 12 bases between the two germline ends. Germline CDR1 and CDR2: SGHAT and FQNNGV.

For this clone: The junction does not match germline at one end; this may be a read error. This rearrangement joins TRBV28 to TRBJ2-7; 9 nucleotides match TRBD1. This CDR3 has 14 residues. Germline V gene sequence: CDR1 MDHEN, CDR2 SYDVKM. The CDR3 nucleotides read TGTGCCAGCACCGACACAATGAGGGGACAGGGATTGGACTTC. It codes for CASTDTMRGQGLDF.

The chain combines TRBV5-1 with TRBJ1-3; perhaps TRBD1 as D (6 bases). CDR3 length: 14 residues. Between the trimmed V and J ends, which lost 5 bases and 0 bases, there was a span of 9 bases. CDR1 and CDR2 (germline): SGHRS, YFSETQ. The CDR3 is CASRTGSSGNTIYF. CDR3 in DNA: TGCGCCAGCAGAACAGGGAGCTCTGGAAACACCATATATTTT.

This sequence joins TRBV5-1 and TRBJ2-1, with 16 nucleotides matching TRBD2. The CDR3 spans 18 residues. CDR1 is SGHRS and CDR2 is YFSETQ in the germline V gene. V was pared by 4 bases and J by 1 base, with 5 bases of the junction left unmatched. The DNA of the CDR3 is TGCGCCAGCAGCCCGGGACTAGCGGGAGGGCCTTCCTACAATGAGCAGTTCTTC. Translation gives CASSPGLAGGPSYNEQFF.

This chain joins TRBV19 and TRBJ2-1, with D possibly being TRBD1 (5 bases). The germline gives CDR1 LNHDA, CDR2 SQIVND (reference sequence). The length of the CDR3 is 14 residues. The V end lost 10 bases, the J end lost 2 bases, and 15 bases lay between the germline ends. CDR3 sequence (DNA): TGTGCCACCAGGGTGGGGTTCCCCTACAATGAGCAGTTCTTC. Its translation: CATRVGFPYNEQFF.

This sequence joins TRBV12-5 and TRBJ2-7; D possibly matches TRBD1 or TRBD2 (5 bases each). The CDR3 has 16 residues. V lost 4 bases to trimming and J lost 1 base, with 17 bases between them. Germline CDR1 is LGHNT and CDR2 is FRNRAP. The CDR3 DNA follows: TGTGCTAGTGGTTCTGGGACCGCCCCAATTTCCTACGAGCAGTACTTC. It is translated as CASGSGTAPISYEQYF.

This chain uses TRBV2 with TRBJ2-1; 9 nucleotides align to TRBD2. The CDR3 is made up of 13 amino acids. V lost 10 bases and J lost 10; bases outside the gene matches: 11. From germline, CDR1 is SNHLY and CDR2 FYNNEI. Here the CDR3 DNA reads TGTGCCACAGCGGCGGGAGGGCCAGGGGAGCAGTTCTTC. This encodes CATAAGGPGEQFF.

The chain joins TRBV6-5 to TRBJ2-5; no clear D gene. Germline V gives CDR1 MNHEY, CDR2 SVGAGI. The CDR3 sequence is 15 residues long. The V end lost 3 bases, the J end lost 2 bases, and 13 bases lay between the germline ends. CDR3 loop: CASSYKGREQETQYF. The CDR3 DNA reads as TGTGCCAGCAGTTATAAGGGCAGAGAACAAGAGACCCAGTACTTC.

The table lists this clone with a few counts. The CDR3 DNA follows: TGTGCCAGCAGCTCTTCCCAATCCAGCACAGATACGCAGTATTTT. Protein: CASSSSQSSTDTQYF. V gene TRBV5-6 combines with J gene TRBJ2-3; unclear D gene. The CDR3 totals 15 residues. V lost 3 bases to trimming and J lost 0 bases, with 11 bases between them. The V gene's germline CDR1 is SGHDT and CDR2 YYEEEE.

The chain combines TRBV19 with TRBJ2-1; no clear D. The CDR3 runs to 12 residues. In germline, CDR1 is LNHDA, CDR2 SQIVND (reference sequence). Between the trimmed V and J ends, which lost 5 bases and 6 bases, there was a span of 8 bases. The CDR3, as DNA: TGTGCCAGTAGTCCGATTACCAATGAGCAGTTCTTC. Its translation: CASSPITNEQFF.

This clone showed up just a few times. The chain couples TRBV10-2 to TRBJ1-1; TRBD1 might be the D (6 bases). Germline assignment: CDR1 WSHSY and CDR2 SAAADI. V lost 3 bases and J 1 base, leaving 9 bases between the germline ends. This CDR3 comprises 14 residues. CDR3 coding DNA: TGCGCCAGCAGTGAAACGACAGGGAACACTGAAGCTTTCTTT. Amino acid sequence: CASSETTGNTEAFF.

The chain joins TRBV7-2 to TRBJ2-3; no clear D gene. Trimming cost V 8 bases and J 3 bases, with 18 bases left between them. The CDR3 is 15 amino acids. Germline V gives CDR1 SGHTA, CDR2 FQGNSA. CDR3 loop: CASGRSKALTDTQYF. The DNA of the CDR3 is TGTGCCAGCGGTAGGTCAAAGGCGTTAACAGATACGCAGTATTTT.

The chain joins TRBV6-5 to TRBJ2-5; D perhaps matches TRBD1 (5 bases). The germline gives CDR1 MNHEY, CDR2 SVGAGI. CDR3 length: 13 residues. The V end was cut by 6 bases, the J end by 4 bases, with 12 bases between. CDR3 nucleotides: TGTGCCAGCAGCCCCGCAGGGCTAGAGACCCAGTACTTC. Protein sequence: CASSPAGLETQYF.

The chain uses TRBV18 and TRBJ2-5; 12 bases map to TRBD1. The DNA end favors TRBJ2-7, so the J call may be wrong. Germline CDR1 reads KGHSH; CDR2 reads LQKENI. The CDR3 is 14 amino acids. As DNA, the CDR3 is TGTGCCAGCTCGCTGGGACAGGGGGCACCCGAGCAGTACTTC. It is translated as CASSLGQGAPEQYF.

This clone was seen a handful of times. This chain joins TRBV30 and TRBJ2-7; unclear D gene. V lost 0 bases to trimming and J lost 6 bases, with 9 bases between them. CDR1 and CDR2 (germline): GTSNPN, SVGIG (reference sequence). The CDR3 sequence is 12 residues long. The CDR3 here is CAWSVRTGEQYF. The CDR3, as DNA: TGTGCCTGGAGTGTACGTACGGGCGAGCAGTACTTC.

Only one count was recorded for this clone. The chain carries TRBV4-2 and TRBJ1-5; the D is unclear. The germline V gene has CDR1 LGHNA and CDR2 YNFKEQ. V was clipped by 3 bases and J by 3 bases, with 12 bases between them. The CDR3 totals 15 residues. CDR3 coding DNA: TGTGCCAGCAGCCACCTGGGTGTGGACAATCAGCCCCAGCATTTT. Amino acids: CASSHLGVDNQPQHF.

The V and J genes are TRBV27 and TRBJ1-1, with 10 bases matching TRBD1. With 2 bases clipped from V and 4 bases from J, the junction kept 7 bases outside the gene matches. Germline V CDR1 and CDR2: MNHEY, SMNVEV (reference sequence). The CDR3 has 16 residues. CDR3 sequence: CASSLVGQGGGTEAFF. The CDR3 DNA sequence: TGTGCCAGCAGTTTAGTCGGACAGGGGGGTGGCACTGAAGCTTTCTTT.

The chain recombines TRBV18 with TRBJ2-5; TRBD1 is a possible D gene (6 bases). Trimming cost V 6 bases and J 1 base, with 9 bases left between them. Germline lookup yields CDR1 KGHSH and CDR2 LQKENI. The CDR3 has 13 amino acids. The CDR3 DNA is TGTGCCAGCTCGCGGACAGCCCAAGAGACCCAGTACTTC. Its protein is CASSRTAQETQYF.

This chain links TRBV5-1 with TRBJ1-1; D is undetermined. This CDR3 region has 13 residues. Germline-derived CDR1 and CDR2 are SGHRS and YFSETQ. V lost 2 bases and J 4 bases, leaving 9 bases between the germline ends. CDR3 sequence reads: CASSFQLGTEAFF. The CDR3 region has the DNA TGCGCCAGCAGCTTCCAGTTGGGCACTGAAGCTTTCTTT.

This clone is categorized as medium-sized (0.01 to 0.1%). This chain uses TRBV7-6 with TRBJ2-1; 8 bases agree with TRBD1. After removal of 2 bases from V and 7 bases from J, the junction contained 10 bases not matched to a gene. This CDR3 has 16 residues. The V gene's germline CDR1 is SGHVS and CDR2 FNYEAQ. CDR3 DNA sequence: TGTGCCAGCAGCTTAACGATCGGACAGGGTAGGAATGAGCAGTTCTTC. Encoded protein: CASSLTIGQGRNEQFF.

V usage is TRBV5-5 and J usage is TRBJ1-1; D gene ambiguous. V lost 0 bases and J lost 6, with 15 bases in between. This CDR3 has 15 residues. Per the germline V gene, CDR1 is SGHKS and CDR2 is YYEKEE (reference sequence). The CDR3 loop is CASSLGLSGLAEAFF. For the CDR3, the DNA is TGTGCCAGCAGCTTGGGATTGTCAGGTTTGGCTGAAGCTTTCTTT.

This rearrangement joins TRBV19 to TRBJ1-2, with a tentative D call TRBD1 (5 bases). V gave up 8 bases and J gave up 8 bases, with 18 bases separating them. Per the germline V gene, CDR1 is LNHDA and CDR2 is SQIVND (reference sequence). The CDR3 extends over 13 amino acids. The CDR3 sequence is CASRATGLGGYTF. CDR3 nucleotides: TGTGCCAGTCGCGCAACAGGTCTTGGAGGCTACACCTTC.

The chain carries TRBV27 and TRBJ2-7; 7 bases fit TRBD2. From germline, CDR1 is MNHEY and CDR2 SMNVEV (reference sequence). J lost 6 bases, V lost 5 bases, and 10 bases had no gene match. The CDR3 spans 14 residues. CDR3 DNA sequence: TGTGCCAGCAGTACCGGGGGGACGGCGGGCGAGCAGTACTTC. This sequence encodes CASSTGGTAGEQYF.

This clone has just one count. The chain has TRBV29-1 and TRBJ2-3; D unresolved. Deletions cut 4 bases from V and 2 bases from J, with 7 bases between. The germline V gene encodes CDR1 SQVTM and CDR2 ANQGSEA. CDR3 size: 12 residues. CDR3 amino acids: CSVVPVTDTQYF. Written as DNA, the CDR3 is TGCAGCGTTGTACCGGTCACAGATACGCAGTATTTT.

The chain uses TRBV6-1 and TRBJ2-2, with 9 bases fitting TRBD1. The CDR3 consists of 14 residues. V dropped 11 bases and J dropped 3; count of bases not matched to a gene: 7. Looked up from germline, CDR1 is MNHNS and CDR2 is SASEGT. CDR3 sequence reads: CAGQGIADTGELFF. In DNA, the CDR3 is TGTGCCGGACAGGGGATCGCGGACACCGGGGAGCTGTTTTTT.

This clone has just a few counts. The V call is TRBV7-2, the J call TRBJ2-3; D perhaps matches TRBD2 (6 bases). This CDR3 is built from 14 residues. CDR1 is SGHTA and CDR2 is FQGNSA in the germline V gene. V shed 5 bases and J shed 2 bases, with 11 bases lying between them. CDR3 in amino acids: CASSKRDSTDTQYF. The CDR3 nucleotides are TGTGCCAGCAGCAAAAGGGACTCCACAGATACGCAGTATTTT.

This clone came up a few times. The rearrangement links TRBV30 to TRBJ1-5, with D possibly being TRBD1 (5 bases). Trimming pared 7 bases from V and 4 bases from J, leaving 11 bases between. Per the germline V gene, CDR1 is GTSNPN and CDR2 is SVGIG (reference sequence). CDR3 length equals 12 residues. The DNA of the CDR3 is TGTGCCTACAGACAGCCAAATCAGCCCCAGCATTTT. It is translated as CAYRQPNQPQHF. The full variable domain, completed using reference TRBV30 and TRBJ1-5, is SQTIHQWPATLVQPVGSPLSLECTVEGTSNPNLYWYRQAAGRGLQLLFYSVGIGQISSEVPQNLSASRPQDRQFILSSKKLLLSDSGFYLCAYRQPNQPQHFGDGTRLSIL.

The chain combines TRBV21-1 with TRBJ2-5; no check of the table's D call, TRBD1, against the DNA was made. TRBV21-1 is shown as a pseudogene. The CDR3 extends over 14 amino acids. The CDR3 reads CASSGRQGAGTQYF. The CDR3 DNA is TGTGCCAGCAGCGGAAGACAGGGGGCAGGGACCCAGTACTTC.

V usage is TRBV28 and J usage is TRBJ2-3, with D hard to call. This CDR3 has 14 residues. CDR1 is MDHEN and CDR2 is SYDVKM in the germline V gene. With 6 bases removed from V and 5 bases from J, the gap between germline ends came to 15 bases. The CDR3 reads CASSPPGPLDTQYF. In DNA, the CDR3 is TGTGCCAGCAGCCCCCCCGGCCCCCTAGATACGCAGTATTTT.